This TCR beta chain was found in a study of blood T cell repertoires in COVID-19. Study details: Samples came from the United States, Italy and Spain, spanning acute and convalescent COVID-19. In each case, the material was cDNA or gDNA derived from T cells, B-cell-depleted T cells, or PBMCs.

Authors' methods: From reference gene primer amplification, estimates of nucleated cell counts were derived. TCRdb's copy holds only in-frame clones and misses some; the assay was immunoSEQ multiplex PCR. V, J and clone size were drawn from that table, and D and trimming were deduced from the DNA. The table includes some 110,000 clones, around 80% detected once. The CDR3 extends over 15 amino acids. Germline-derived CDR1 and CDR2 are MDHEN and SYDVKM. V gave up 4 bases and J gave up 5 bases, with 12 bases separating them. The sample comprised peripheral blood. V and J are TRBV28 and TRBJ1-6; D may be TRBD1 (6 bases). The sequence came from a woman of 80 years or more with acute or convalescent COVID-19. This CDR3 is CASSSGGQNNSPLHF. The CDR3 DNA reads TGTGCCAGCAGTTCTGGGGGACAAAATAATTCACCCCTCCACTTT.